This T cell receptor beta chain was documented in a study of T cells in tuberculosis. Study summary: In South Africa, adults with active tuberculosis were compared with IGRA-negative and latently infected IGRA-positive adolescents. Samples predate treatment or fall within its first 7 days. Study-level results: GMM-specific TCRs were nearer to active tuberculosis alpha repertoires, suggesting expansion.

Time point reported: new active TB diagnosis, blood taken before or within 7 days of starting treatment. The method was immunoSEQ multiplex PCR; TCRdb's version includes in-frame clones alone and lacks a portion of them. The sample shows 30,000 to 40,000 clones, roughly 94% of them seen only once. V lost 5 bases, J lost 6 bases, and 16 bases lay in between. Per germline, CDR1 MNHEY and CDR2 SMNVEV (reference sequence). The CDR3 has 14 amino acids. Comments on this clone: The antigen remains unidentified.

The chain joins TRBV27 to TRBJ1-2; D is perhaps TRBD1 (6 bases). Here the sequenced sample was PBMCs, taken at tuberculosis diagnosis. The receptor was derived from an adult with tuberculosis. Written as DNA, the CDR3 is TGTGCCAGCAGTCCTGGGTGGGGGCTAGATGGCTACACCTTC. This gives the protein CASSPGWGLDGYTF.